What follows is one T cell receptor (beta chain) and its context. This entry is derived from a study of cytomegalovirus exposure and HLA in healthy donors. PCR amplification relied on 60 Vbeta primers (plus 13 Jbeta primers). Method: immunoSEQ multiplex PCR; TCRdb's copy keeps in-frame clones and lacks some. This table holds around 91,000 clones, just under 80% found once. The length of the CDR3 is 13 residues. The germline CDR1 and CDR2 sequences are SGHTA and FQGNSA. Trimming cost V 6 bases and J 4 bases, with 12 bases left between them. The TCR sequence derives from a male donor in good health and CMV-seropositive. The genes are TRBV7-2 and TRBJ1-1, with D tentatively TRBD1 (5 bases). The material sequenced was PBMCs. In DNA form, the CDR3 reads TGTGCCAGCAGTGCGGGGACGAGCACTGAAGCTTTCTTT. Translated, it gives CASSAGTSTEAFF.